This paragraph covers one T cell receptor (beta chain) sequence. Its antigen remains unknown. Trimming cost V 3 bases and J 1 base, with 16 bases left between them. Germline V gene lookup returns CDR1 DFQATT and CDR2 SNEGSKA (reference sequence). The CDR3 contains 15 residues. Construction of the TCRbeta library involved unique molecular identifiers. TCRdb recomputed calls from the PCR reads with MiXCR, one row per CDR3 protein. The sample includes about 980,000 distinct CDR3 sequences, about 30% of them seen just once. This record comes from a study of T-cell reconstitution after alpha-beta-depleted transplantation in children. Study-level points and caveats: The study reportedly traced alpha-beta T cells about two months after transplant to several hundred expanded graft clones. T-cell numbers and diversity one year post-transplant derived largely from freshly generated T cells. Some patients owed their high day-60 TCRbeta diversity to surviving recipient T cells and thymic progenitors.

The starting material was PBMCs, mostly from graft donor cells, obtained 360 days after TCRalphabeta/CD19-depleted stem cell transplant. The rearrangement links TRBV20-1 to TRBJ2-7, with D unresolved. This sequence was found in a boy younger than two who had a stem cell transplant for SCID, so the T cells may come from the graft donor. CDR3 residues: CSASPFGRSSYEQYF. CDR3 sequence (DNA): TGCAGTGCTAGTCCGTTCGGCAGATCTTCCTACGAGCAGTACTTC.